This T cell receptor beta chain is drawn from a study of shared clonotypes between healthy human individuals (TCRdb year 2020). Context from the whole study: Three men and a couple of women, aged 18 to 49 years, made up the cohort. For each donor, three plates each were used for CD4 naive and CD4 memory, two plates were used for CD8 naive, and one plate was used for CD8 memory. To estimate repertoire size and how much clonotype sharing occurs between individuals, the study deeply sequenced the blood TCR repertoires of a handful of healthy adults. Different laboratories and diverse techniques were used to prepare libraries and sequence TCR repertoires, to increase sequencing depth and limit assay-specific biases. Between about 0.8 and 8.9 billion PBMCs per donor were obtained by leukapheresis. What the authors observed across the whole study: Compared with non-shared clonotypes, the clonotypes found in all four sorted-subset donors had higher generation probabilities. Across four donors, approximately 5% of naive CD4, over 3% of naive CD8, 2% to 2.5% of memory CD4, and under 0.45% of memory CD8 clonotypes were shared. Based on pairwise subsampling, the degree of clonotype sharing among donors was expected to be affected by sequencing depth. Rarefaction of sorted-subset datasets indicated incomplete sequencing despite the large sequencing depth. Sampling was restricted to blood, and TCR repertoires in tissues likely differ from the TCR repertoires found in blood. The genetic and exposure-history diversity represented was limited by the small number of donors. Naive subsets generally had larger estimated clonotype richness than memory subsets did.

The donors were healthy, HIV-negative adults with no recently reported acute infections or vaccinations. All donors were Caucasian adults living in Nashville, Tennessee, USA. CD4+ T cells were enriched by magnetic negative selection; naive cells were then positively selected on CD45RA, and the negative fraction formed the memory subset. Blood was collected by leukapheresis, and PBMCs were isolated by Ficoll-Histopaque density gradient centrifugation and then cryopreserved in liquid nitrogen vapor phase. Purity and quantity of every magnetically sorted T cell population were checked by analytical flow cytometry. Each sorted fraction had its genomic DNA isolated and then quantified by UV absorbance on a Nanodrop 2000c. TCR CDR3 regions were amplified from genomic DNA by multiplex PCR using the deep immunoSEQ assay. For each cell subset, the extracted genomic DNA was distributed evenly across all wells of several immunoSEQ 96-well plates, and each plate served as one replicate. For sorted subsets, each replicate PCR was loaded with roughly 0.2 ug genomic DNA, equivalent to 25,000 to 30,000 T cell genomes. The purified libraries were quantified using a Qubit 3.0 fluorometer, sized with a Bioanalyzer 2100, and then quantified again using the KAPA Library Quantification kit. A separate single-read 150-cycle Illumina NextSeq 550 flow cell was used to sequence each immunoSEQ 96-well plate. As for the authors' bioinformatics: Because the immunoSEQ output included only junctional sequences and no quality scores, the filtering could not be the same as the filtering used for full-length reads. Sequences were annotated with PyIR, a Python wrapper for IgBLAST v1.9, using IMGT germline references to assign V/J genes and CDR3. Any read was removed if the V/J assignment was weak (E-value above 1e-6), the CDR3 was missing, or the read contained stop codons, out-of-frame junctions, or ambiguous translated residues. V3J clonotypes were defined as sequences sharing an identical inferred V gene, J gene, and CDR3 amino acid sequence. To compute the percentage overlap between repertoires, the number of shared unique clonotypes was divided by the size of the smaller repertoire. Repertoire richness was assessed with RTK rarefaction, the Chao1 estimator, and Recon v2.1 estimates of unobserved clonotypes. For all TCRbeta clonotypes obtained by the gDNA method from several donors, generation probabilities were computed with OLGA. TCRdb retrieved this table from immuneACCESS and kept in-frame rearrangements only. Not all clones are present; in checked studies, unresolved V genes account for under half, and no reason is known for the remainder. V and J calls and clone size are given by that table; D and trimming were obtained from the DNA. Within this sample are under 550,000 clones, with 90% to 97% of them counted one time only. The ten largest make up about 0.064% of the sample.

As regards this clone: Its binding antigen is unknown. No base-level quality is on record; no much larger clone is a single base apart.

Sequencing used naive CD4+ T cells sorted from blood. The cell subset or site label here, explained by the study, means: CD45RA+ positively selected. This clonotype was obtained from a woman in her 30s in good health.

The sequenced DNA is TGTGCCAGCAGCACGGGACAGTATGGCTACACCTTC. Translation gives CASSTGQYGYTF. The chain employs TRBV9 and TRBJ1-2, with 7 junctional bases fitting TRBD1. From its cysteine to its phenylalanine, the CDR3 spans 12 amino acids. Only the CDR3 part of the read is kept: 36 bases, read in frame from the first base. Looking up the germline V gene yields CDR1 SGDLS and CDR2 YYNGEE. Ends trimmed: V by 4 bases, J by 5 bases; bases unmatched to a gene: 2.